This T cell receptor beta chain stems from a study of blood T cell repertoires in COVID-19 (dated by TCRdb to about 2020). In terms of the full investigation: Samples covering the acute and convalescent phases of COVID-19 were provided by collaborators in the United States, Italy and Spain. The prospective study material was composed of cDNA or gDNA derived from T cells, B-cell-depleted T cells, or PBMCs. The dataset comprised deeply sampled blood TCRbeta repertoires from subjects exposed to, actively infected with, or recovered from COVID-19. The repertoires were released in a freely available public database meant as a resource for research on the immune response to SARS-CoV-2. Samples came from the ongoing ImmuneRACE study (first 160 participants) plus 1,254 subjects from 6 global collaborators. A de-identified subject ID, COVID-19 status, age in years and sex were almost always included in the sample metadata. Where available, HLA class I and class II types were taken from metadata supplied by the sample provider and were not determined by assay-based typing.

Collaborating institutions collected whole blood in K2EDTA tubes following their own protocols. Collaborator samples were shipped for TCRbeta analysis as frozen whole blood, isolated PBMCs, or DNA extracted from either sample type. TCRbeta CDR3 regions were amplified from genomic DNA using the immunoSEQ Assay, a bias-controlled multiplex PCR. Under the source paper's analysis protocol: Within the assay, amplification of reference gene primers was used to estimate how many nucleated cells each sample contained. To quantify the absolute abundance of each unique TCRbeta CDR3 rearrangement, sequence reads were collapsed and filtered. For each sample, productive Simpson clonality was calculated as the square root of Simpson's diversity index over productive rearrangements. Here the immuneACCESS table is served through TCRdb, limited to in-frame sequences with V and J called. Missing clones are a known gap in these copies; in checked studies unresolved V genes cover under half, and the rest lacks a known reason. The DNA gave D and trimming, while V, J and clone size come from that table. The sample data list 70,000 to 95,000 clones, and 85% of these were observed just once. The ten largest clonotypes hold 12% of the sample.

Findings and caveats that apply to the study as a whole: The amount of clinical and demographic metadata varied by source and participant and was provided uncurated.

A remark on this clone: No antigen is known for it. Per-nucleotide qualities are absent, and no much larger clonotype sits a single base away.

After removal of 3 bases from V and 6 bases from J, the junction retains 4 bases not matched to a gene. The CDR3 holds 14 amino acids from the cysteine to the phenylalanine. Solely the CDR3 DNA is kept, with 42 bases framed from the first base. From the germline V gene, CDR1 is KGHSH and CDR2 is LQKENI. This TCR was recovered from a woman in her 70s with active or convalescent COVID-19. Sequenced sample: peripheral blood. This receptor chain uses TRBV18 and TRBJ2-1; 8 of the junction bases match TRBD2. The sequenced DNA: TGTGCCAGCTCACCTCAACGGGAGGGCAATGAGCAGTTCTTC. This sequence encodes CASSPQREGNEQFF. Supplemented by the reference TRBV18 and TRBJ2-1 proteins around the CDR3, the complete variable domain is NAGVMQNPRHLVRRRGQEARLRCSPMKGHSHVYWYRQLPEEGLKFMVYLQKENIIDESGMPKERFSAEFPKEGPSILRIQQVVRGDSAAYFCASSPQREGNEQFFGPGTRLTVL.